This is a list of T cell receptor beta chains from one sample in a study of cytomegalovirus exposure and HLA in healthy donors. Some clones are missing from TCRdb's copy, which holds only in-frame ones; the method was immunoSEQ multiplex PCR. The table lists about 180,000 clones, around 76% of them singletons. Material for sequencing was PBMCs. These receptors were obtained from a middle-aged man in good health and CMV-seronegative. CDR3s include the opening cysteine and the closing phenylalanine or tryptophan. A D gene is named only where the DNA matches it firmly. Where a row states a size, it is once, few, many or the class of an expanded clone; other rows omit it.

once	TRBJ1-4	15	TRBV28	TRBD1	TGTGCCAGCAGTGCTCAGGGGGTCGGCAATGAAAAACTGTTTTTT	CASSAQGVGNEKLFF
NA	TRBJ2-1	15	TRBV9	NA	TGTGCCAGCAGCGTAGGCGGGCAGACGGGCAATGAGCAGTTCTTC	CASSVGGQTGNEQFF
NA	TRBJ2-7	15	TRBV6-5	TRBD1	TGTGCCAGCAGGGGACAGGGAGCATTGTACGGAGAGCAGTACTTC	CASRGQGALYGEQYF
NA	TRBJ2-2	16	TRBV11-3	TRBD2	TGTGCCAGCAGCTTAGATGGCCGGGGGGGATCTCGGGAGCTGTTTTTT	CASSLDGRGGSRELFF
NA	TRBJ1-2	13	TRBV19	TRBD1	TGTGCCAGTAGTATTCGGGGACAGGGGGCCTACACCTTC	CASSIRGQGAYTF
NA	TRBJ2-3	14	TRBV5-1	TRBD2	TGCGCCAGCAGCCCAACTAGCGGGAGCGATACGCAGTATTTT	CASSPTSGSDTQYF
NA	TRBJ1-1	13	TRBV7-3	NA	TGTGCCAGCAGCGATTTTGTGGGCCCCGAAGCTTTCTTT	CASSDFVGPEAFF
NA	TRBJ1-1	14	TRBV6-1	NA	TGTGCCAGCATTTCCCCGGGCAGGAGGACTGAAGCTTTCTTT	CASISPGRRTEAFF
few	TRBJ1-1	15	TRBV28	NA	TGTGCCAGCAGTTTGGTGCCAGTTGGGAACACTGAAGCTTTCTTT	CASSLVPVGNTEAFF
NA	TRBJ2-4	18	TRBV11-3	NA	TGTGCCAGCAGCTCCAGATCGACAGGAGGACTGGCCAAAAACATTCAGTACTTC	CASSSRSTGGLAKNIQYF
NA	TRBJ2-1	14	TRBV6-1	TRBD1	TGTGCCAGCACCCGGGACAGATCCTACAATGAGCAGTTCTTC	CASTRDRSYNEQFF
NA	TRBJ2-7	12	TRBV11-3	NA	TGTGCCAGCAGCTTCCAACTCTACGAGCAGTACTTC	CASSFQLYEQYF